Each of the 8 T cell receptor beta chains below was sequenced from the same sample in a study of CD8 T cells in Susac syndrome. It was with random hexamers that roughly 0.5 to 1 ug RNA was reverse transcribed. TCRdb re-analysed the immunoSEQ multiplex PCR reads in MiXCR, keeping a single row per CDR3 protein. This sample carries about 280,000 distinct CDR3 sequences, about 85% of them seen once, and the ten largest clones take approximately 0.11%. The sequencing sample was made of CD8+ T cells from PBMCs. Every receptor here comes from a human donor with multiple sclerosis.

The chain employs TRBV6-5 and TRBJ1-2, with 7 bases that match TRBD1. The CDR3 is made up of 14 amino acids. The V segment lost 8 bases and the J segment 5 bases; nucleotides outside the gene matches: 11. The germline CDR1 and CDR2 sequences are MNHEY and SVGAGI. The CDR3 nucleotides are TGTGCCAGCGCATCCCAGGGGGTTCCATATGGCTACACCTTC. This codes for CASASQGVPYGYTF.

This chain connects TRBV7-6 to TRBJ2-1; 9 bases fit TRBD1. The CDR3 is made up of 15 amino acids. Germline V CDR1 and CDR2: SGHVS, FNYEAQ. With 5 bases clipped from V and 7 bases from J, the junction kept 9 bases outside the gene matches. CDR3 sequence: CASSNRGQGFNEQFF. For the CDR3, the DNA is TGTGCCAGCAGCAACCGGGGACAGGGTTTTAATGAGCAGTTCTTC.

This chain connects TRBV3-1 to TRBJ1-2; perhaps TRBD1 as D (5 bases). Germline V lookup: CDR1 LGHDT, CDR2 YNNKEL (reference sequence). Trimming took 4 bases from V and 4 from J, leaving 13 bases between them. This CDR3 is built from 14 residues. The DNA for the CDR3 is TGTGCCAGCAGCCCCACCGGGACGGCCTATGGCTACACCTTC. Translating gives CASSPTGTAYGYTF.

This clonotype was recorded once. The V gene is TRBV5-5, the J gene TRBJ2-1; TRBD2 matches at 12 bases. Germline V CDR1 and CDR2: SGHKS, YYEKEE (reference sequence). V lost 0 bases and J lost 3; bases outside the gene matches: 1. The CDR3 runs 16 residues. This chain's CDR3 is CASSLVGLAGYNEQFF. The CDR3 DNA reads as TGTGCCAGCAGCTTGGTGGGACTAGCGGGCTACAATGAGCAGTTCTTC.

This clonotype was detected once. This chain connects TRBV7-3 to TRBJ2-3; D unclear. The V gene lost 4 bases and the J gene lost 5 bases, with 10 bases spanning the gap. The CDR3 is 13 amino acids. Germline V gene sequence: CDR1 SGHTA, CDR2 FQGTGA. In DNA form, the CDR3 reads TGTGCCAGCAGCTCCCTTGAGGTAGATACGCAGTATTTT. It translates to CASSSLEVDTQYF.

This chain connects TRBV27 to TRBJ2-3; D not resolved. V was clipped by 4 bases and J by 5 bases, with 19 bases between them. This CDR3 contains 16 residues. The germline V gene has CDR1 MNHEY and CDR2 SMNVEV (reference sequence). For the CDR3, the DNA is TGTGCCAGCAGTTCGGGTGAGGACGGATTGGGAGATACGCAGTATTTT. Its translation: CASSSGEDGLGDTQYF.

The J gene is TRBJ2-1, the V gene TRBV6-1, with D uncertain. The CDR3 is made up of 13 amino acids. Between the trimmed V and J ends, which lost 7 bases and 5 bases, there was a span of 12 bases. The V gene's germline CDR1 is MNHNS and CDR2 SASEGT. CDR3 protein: CASTSRSHNEQFF. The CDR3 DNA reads TGTGCCAGCACTAGTAGAAGTCACAATGAGCAGTTCTTC.

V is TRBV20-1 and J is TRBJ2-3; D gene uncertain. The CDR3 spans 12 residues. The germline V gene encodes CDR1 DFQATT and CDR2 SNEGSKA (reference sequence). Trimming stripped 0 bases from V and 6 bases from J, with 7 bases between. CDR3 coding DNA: TGCAGTGCTAGAGATGGATGGGATACGCAGTATTTT. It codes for CSARDGWDTQYF.